This is a list of T cell receptor beta chains from one sample in a study of identical twins. Using its own MiXCR run on the 5' RACE reads, TCRdb lists one record per CDR3 protein. Counted here are some 260,000 distinct CDR3 sequences, around 15% occurring once; the ten biggest clones make up approximately 9.3%. The sample comprised memory (CD45RO+) T cells sorted from blood. These receptors were taken from a woman aged 18-29 years in good health. Each CDR3 is given with its conserved first and last residue. D genes are given only for firm matches. Only some rows state a clone size, as once, few, many or a class for expanded clones.

CDR3 DNA,CDR3 protein,V gene,D gene,J gene,clone size
TGTGCTAGTGGTTTAGCAAGGACAGGGGAATACAATGAGCAGTTCTTC,CASGLARTGEYNEQFF,TRBV12-5,TRBD1,TRBJ2-1,many
TGCGCCAGCACCACCGGGACTAGCGGGAGAAATGAGCAGTTCTTC,CASTTGTSGRNEQFF,TRBV4-1,TRBD2,TRBJ2-1,few
TGTGCCAGCAGCGATCGTCAGGCGGAGTACTTC,CASSDRQAEYF,TRBV3-1,.,TRBJ2-7,few
TGCGCCAGCAGCTTGGGGGCGGGGAGGGGAATCAATGAGCAGTTCTTC,CASSLGAGRGINEQFF,TRBV5-1,TRBD2,TRBJ2-1,few
TGTGCCAGCCTGGGGACTACGGGCAGGGAGCAGTTCTTC,CASLGTTGREQFF,TRBV6-1,TRBD2,TRBJ2-1,many
TGTGCCAGCGGCCCAAGGGACAGCACCTACGAGCAGTACTTC,CASGPRDSTYEQYF,TRBV6-2/TRBV6-3,TRBD1,TRBJ2-7,.
TGTGCCACCAGTGATTTAAGGGATAGCACAGATACGCAGTATTTT,CATSDLRDSTDTQYF,TRBV24-1,.,TRBJ2-3,.
TGTGCCAGCAGCGTAAGGGGCGGGAGCCAAGAGACCCAGTACTTC,CASSVRGGSQETQYF,TRBV9,TRBD2,TRBJ2-5,few
TGTGCCAGCTCCCTAATTACCAGTGAAAAACTGTTTTTT,CASSLITSEKLFF,TRBV18,.,TRBJ1-4,few
TGTGCCAGCAGGGGGATTGACAAGAACACTGAAGCTTTCTTT,CASRGIDKNTEAFF,TRBV27,.,TRBJ1-1,.
TGCAGCGGTTTGGAGGGCGGGGATGAGCAGTTCTTC,CSGLEGGDEQFF,TRBV29-1,.,TRBJ2-1,few
TGCGCCAGCAGCTTGGACTCTAGCGGGATTGGCGATGAGCAGTTCTTC,CASSLDSSGIGDEQFF,TRBV5-1,TRBD2,TRBJ2-1,.
TGCAGTGCTAGACCGACCATTCTAGGCCGCAATGAGCAGTTCTTC,CSARPTILGRNEQFF,TRBV20-1,.,TRBJ2-1,few
TGTGCCACCAGCGGAGGGGCGGGGGCCTACAATGAGCAGTTCTTC,CATSGGAGAYNEQFF,TRBV15,TRBD2,TRBJ2-1,many
TGCAGTGCTAGACCCAGTGCCCTCAATCAGCCCCAGCATTTT,CSARPSALNQPQHF,TRBV20-1,.,TRBJ1-5,.
TGTGCCAGCAGCCAAGCGGGCCGGTGGGGCCCTGGGGCCAACGTCCTGACTTTC,CASSQAGRWGPGANVLTF,TRBV3-1,.,TRBJ2-6,.
TGTGCCAGCAGTGATCCCGGGACTAGGGTTTTTGAGCAGTTCTTC,CASSDPGTRVFEQFF,TRBV6-1,TRBD2,TRBJ2-1,few
TGTGCCAGCATAGGACAGGGGAGGGATGGCTACACCTTC,CASIGQGRDGYTF,TRBV6-6,TRBD1,TRBJ1-2,few
TGTGCCAGCAGCCAAGTGGAGACTGTAAACACCGGGGAGCTGTTTTTT,CASSQVETVNTGELFF,TRBV3-1,.,TRBJ2-2,.
TGTGCCAGCAGCGTAGTGGCGGGGGGTGTCACCGGGGAGCTGTTTTTT,CASSVVAGGVTGELFF,TRBV9,TRBD2,TRBJ2-2,few
TGTGCCAGCAGCTTAGACTTAGGTCCCTACAATGAGCAGTTCTTC,CASSLDLGPYNEQFF,TRBV7-2,.,TRBJ2-1,few
TGTGCCAGCAGCTTAGCACGCGGGGGATACAATCAGCCCCAGCATTTT,CASSLARGGYNQPQHF,TRBV7-8,.,TRBJ1-5,.
TGTGCCAGCAGTGATAGGGGAACAACCAAGGATTTTTACAATGAGCAGTTCTTC,CASSDRGTTKDFYNEQFF,TRBV6-1,.,TRBJ2-1,few
TGTGCCAGCAGCTTTTCGGGAGGCTTAGAGACCCAGTACTTC,CASSFSGGLETQYF,TRBV7-7,TRBD2,TRBJ2-5,few
TGTGCCAGCAGCCTTCCCAGTGACCGACAGGGTAGGGGAGGGAATGAGCAGTTCTTC,CASSLPSDRQGRGGNEQFF,TRBV3-1,.,TRBJ2-1,few
TGTGCCAGCAGTTTTAGGGGAAATCAGCCCCAGCATTTT,CASSFRGNQPQHF,TRBV27,.,TRBJ1-5,many
TGCGCCAGCAGCCAGGACTTTTACGGTGGGAGCCCAGTGACCCAGTACTTC,CASSQDFYGGSPVTQYF,TRBV4-3,.,TRBJ2-5,.
TGTGCCAGCAGCTTAGAGGGAGGGAGCTGGGCACAGAGAGGGCAGTATTTT,CASSLEGGSWAQRGQYF,TRBV7-6,TRBD2,TRBJ2-3,.
TGTGCCAGTAGTGGTCGCGGAGGGGCGACAGATACGCAGTATTTT,CASSGRGGATDTQYF,TRBV19,.,TRBJ2-3,many
TGCGCCAGCAGCTTGGCACTAGCGGCCCGCACAGATACGCAGTATTTT,CASSLALAARTDTQYF,TRBV5-1,TRBD2,TRBJ2-3,few
TGCGCCAGCAGCGCTAGCAATACGCAGTATTTT,CASSASNTQYF,TRBV10-2,.,TRBJ2-3,few
TGCAGCTCCGGAGGGGGTAGCTACGAGCAGTACTTC,CSSGGGSYEQYF,TRBV20-1,.,TRBJ2-7,.
TGCGCCAGCAGCCACCAGGGTACGGATGAGCAGTTCTTC,CASSHQGTDEQFF,TRBV5-1,.,TRBJ2-1,many
TGTGCCAGCTCACCGGCCCGCTCAGGGCAGCCCCAGCATTTT,CASSPARSGQPQHF,TRBV18,.,TRBJ1-5,.
TGCAGCGTCGGGGCAAGGTACAGAGAGAACACTGAAGCTTTCTTT,CSVGARYRENTEAFF,TRBV29-1,.,TRBJ1-1,.
TGTGCCAGCAGCCAAGTGCAGATCAGCGTTGCGCAAGAGACCCAGTACTTC,CASSQVQISVAQETQYF,TRBV3-1,.,TRBJ2-5,few
TGTGCCAGCAGTTTCACGGCAGCGGGGCGCGAGCAGTACTTC,CASSFTAAGREQYF,TRBV12-3/TRBV12-4,TRBD2,TRBJ2-7,few
TGTGCCAGCAGTCGTGGGGGGGGCAGGGTTGACTATGGCTACACCTTC,CASSRGGGRVDYGYTF,TRBV7-2,.,TRBJ1-2,.
TGTGCCAGCAGCTTACTGACTAGCGGGAGGGCCGGGTATGAGCAGTTCTTC,CASSLLTSGRAGYEQFF,TRBV11-2,TRBD2,TRBJ2-1,.
TGTGCCATCAGTCCGGGACAGGTTCGGAACACTGAAGCTTTCTTT,CAISPGQVRNTEAFF,TRBV10-3,TRBD1,TRBJ1-1,few
TGTGCCAGCAGCTTAACGTCCCTTGGGAACTATGGCTACACCTTC,CASSLTSLGNYGYTF,TRBV5-4,.,TRBJ1-2,few
TGCGCCAGCAGCTCGGGACAGGGGTTCTCCTACGAGCAGTACTTC,CASSSGQGFSYEQYF,TRBV5-1,TRBD1,TRBJ2-7,many
TGTGCCAGCAATGGGCTAGCGGGAGGGCCGAGGCATGAGCAGTTCTTC,CASNGLAGGPRHEQFF,TRBV2,TRBD2,TRBJ2-1,many
TGTGCCAGCAGTTTACATAACGGCAAACCGGAGACCCAGTACTTC,CASSLHNGKPETQYF,TRBV12-3/TRBV12-4,.,TRBJ2-5,.
TGCAGCGTTGAAAGGGGTGGGGTGAACACTGAAGCTTTCTTT,CSVERGGVNTEAFF,TRBV29-1,.,TRBJ1-1,few
TGTGCCAGCAGTTTATGGCAGGAAGGAGGGACCTTC,CASSLWQEGGTF,TRBV12-3/TRBV12-4,.,TRBJ1-2,few
TGTGCCAGCAGCTCTCGGGCCAACACAGATACGCAGTATTTT,CASSSRANTDTQYF,TRBV9,.,TRBJ2-3,few